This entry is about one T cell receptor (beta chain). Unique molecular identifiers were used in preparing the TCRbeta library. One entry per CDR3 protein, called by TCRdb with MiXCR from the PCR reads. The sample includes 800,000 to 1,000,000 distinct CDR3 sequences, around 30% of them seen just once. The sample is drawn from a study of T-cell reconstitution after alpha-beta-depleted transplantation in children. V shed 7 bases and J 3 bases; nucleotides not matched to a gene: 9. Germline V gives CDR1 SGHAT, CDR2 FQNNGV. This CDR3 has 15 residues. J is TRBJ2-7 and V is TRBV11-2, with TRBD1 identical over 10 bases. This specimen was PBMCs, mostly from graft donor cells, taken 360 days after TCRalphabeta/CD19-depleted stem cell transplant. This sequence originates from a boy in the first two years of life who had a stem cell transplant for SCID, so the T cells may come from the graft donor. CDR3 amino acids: CASTKSGDRGYEQYF. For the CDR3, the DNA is TGTGCCAGCACCAAGTCAGGGGACAGGGGCTACGAGCAGTACTTC.